Here is one TCR beta chain with its context. Its antigen remains unidentified. Base qualities are not provided; no much larger clone lies one nucleotide away. Each collaborating institution followed its own protocols to collect whole blood in K2EDTA tubes. Collaborator samples were shipped for TCRbeta analysis as frozen whole blood, isolated PBMCs, or DNA extracted from either sample type. This entry comes from a study of blood T cell repertoires in COVID-19 (dated by TCRdb to 2018 to 2021). At the level of the whole study: Samples from collaborators originated in the United States, Italy and Spain and spanned both the acute and convalescent phases of COVID-19. The samples were drawn from the first 160 participants of the ongoing ImmuneRACE study and from 1,254 subjects provided by 6 global collaborators. Deeply sampled blood TCRbeta repertoires from subjects exposed to, actively infected with, or recovered from COVID-19 were included in the dataset. Sample metadata almost always included a de-identified subject ID, COVID-19 status, age in years and sex. Where available, HLA class I and class II types were taken from metadata supplied by the sample provider and were not determined by assay-based typing. The repertoires were released in a freely available public database meant as a resource for research on the immune response to SARS-CoV-2. The material from the prospective study consisted of cDNA or gDNA derived from T cells, B-cell-depleted T cells, or PBMCs. On the study overall, not on this receptor specifically: Clinical and demographic metadata were provided uncurated, with the amount varying by source and participant.

Relative to germline, V is 1 base shorter and J is 2 bases shorter, with 13 bases between their ends. The CDR3 contains 16 residues, cysteine and phenylalanine counted. CDR3 DNA only is kept here, 48 bases in frame from base 1. From a lookup of the germline V gene (reference sequence), CDR1 and CDR2 are SEHNR and FQNEAQ. The immunoSEQ Assay, a bias-controlled multiplex PCR, was used to amplify TCRbeta CDR3 regions from genomic DNA. For the original study's pipeline: Within the assay, amplification of reference gene primers was used to estimate how many nucleated cells each sample contained. To quantify the absolute abundance of each unique TCRbeta CDR3 rearrangement, sequence reads were collapsed and filtered. Productive Simpson clonality was computed per sample as the square root of Simpson's diversity index over productive rearrangements. TCRdb carries this immuneACCESS record with in-frame sequences only. Its versions omit some clonotypes, under half of them owing to an unresolved V gene in the studies checked, with the rest unexplained. Clone size and V and J calls were adopted from that table, with D and trimming inferred from the DNA. The sample table contains about 74,000 clones; only one count was recorded for roughly 90% of them. Approximately 1.5% of the sample belongs to the ten largest clones.

The sequenced material came from peripheral blood. This TCR came from a man aged 50 or older with acute or convalescent COVID-19. Recombination connected TRBV7-9 to TRBJ2-3; the D gene is possibly TRBD1, with 5 bases matching. The CDR3 here reads CASSLVTPRDTDTQYF. The DNA is as follows: TGTGCCAGCAGCTTAGTTACCCCCAGGGACACAGATACGCAGTATTTT.